This is a list of T cell receptor beta chains from one sample in a study of T cell changes during pregnancy in multiple sclerosis. Assay: immunoSEQ multiplex PCR; the TCRdb copy retains only in-frame clones and omits some. The table has about 30,000 clones, 90% seen once. The input for sequencing was CD8+ T cells from peripheral blood mononuclear cells, taken in the second trimester of pregnancy. The receptors here all came from a female donor with multiple sclerosis, enrolled in a pregnancy study. Each CDR3 is given with its conserved first and last residue. The D gene is left open where the match is weak. A row's size may be missing; if present it is once, few, many or a size class.

.	TRBV6-1	TRBD1	TRBJ2-1	CASSEAGTGYNEQFF	TGTGCCAGCAGTGAAGCTGGGACAGGATACAATGAGCAGTTCTTC
.	TRBV18	.	TRBJ1-2	CASSPSVAEANYGYTF	TGTGCCAGCTCACCAAGCGTGGCAGAGGCTAACTATGGCTACACCTTC
.	TRBV4-1	TRBD1	TRBJ2-2	CASSQLPQGAGGELFF	TGCGCCAGCAGCCAACTACCACAGGGGGCCGGCGGGGAGCTGTTTTTT
.	TRBV13	TRBD2	TRBJ2-2	CASSLASGRPNTGELFF	TGTGCCAGCAGCTTAGCTAGCGGGAGACCCAACACCGGGGAGCTGTTTTTT
.	TRBV19	.	TRBJ2-6	CASAEFRSGANVLTF	TGTGCCAGTGCGGAGTTCCGCTCTGGGGCCAACGTCCTGACTTTC
.	TRBV28	TRBD1	TRBJ2-3	CASSFPGTGETDTQYF	TGTGCCAGCAGTTTTCCCGGGACAGGGGAGACAGATACGCAGTATTTT
.	TRBV19	.	TRBJ2-7	CASSIGAGRFAYEQYF	TGTGCCAGTAGTATAGGGGCAGGGCGCTTTGCCTACGAGCAGTACTTC
.	TRBV19	TRBD2	TRBJ2-1	CASNVGRYALDNEQFF	TGTGCCAGTAACGTCGGGAGGTACGCGCTGGACAATGAGCAGTTCTTC
.	TRBV4-1	TRBD2	TRBJ2-3	CASSRKGLARTDTQYF	TGCGCCAGCAGCCGAAAGGGACTAGCCCGCACAGATACGCAGTATTTT
.	TRBV5-5	TRBD2	TRBJ2-7	CASSLRLAGPYEQYF	TGTGCCAGCAGCTTGAGACTAGCGGGACCCTACGAGCAGTACTTC
.	TRBV27	.	TRBJ2-1	CASSLGGVPQFF	TGTGCCAGCAGTTTAGGCGGAGTCCCTCAGTTCTTC
.	TRBV9	TRBD2	TRBJ2-7	CASSAYGLAVGEQYF	TGTGCCAGCAGCGCATATGGACTAGCGGTAGGCGAGCAGTACTTC
.	TRBV30	TRBD2	TRBJ2-7	CAWRGTSSYEQYF	TGTGCCTGGAGGGGGACTAGCTCCTACGAGCAGTACTTC
once	TRBV29-1	TRBD2	TRBJ2-3	CSVTLRSGRTSDTQYF	TGCAGCGTCACCCTCCGAAGCGGGAGAACGAGCGATACGCAGTATTTT
once	TRBV25-1	TRBD1	TRBJ1-1	CASTLQGSTEAFF	TGTGCCAGCACCCTACAGGGGAGCACTGAAGCTTTCTTT
.	TRBV4-3	.	TRBJ2-1	CASSQRDSDNEQFF	TGCGCCAGCAGCCAGAGGGACTCCGACAATGAGCAGTTCTTC
.	TRBV25-1	.	TRBJ2-1	CASIPGAGEQFF	TGTGCCAGCATACCAGGGGCGGGTGAGCAGTTCTTC
.	TRBV6-4	.	TRBJ2-2	CASSDQRETGELFF	TGTGCCAGCAGTGACCAGAGGGAGACCGGGGAGCTGTTTTTT
.	TRBV10-2	TRBD2	TRBJ2-7	CASMGTSGIYEQYF	TGCGCCAGCATGGGGACTAGCGGGATCTACGAGCAGTACTTC
.	TRBV2	TRBD2	TRBJ2-1	CASSEGRLAENNEQFF	TGTGCCAGCAGTGAAGGCCGACTAGCGGAGAACAATGAGCAGTTCTTC
.	TRBV6-4	TRBD2	TRBJ2-7	CASSEGLAGSYEQYF	TGTGCCAGCAGTGAAGGACTAGCGGGCTCCTACGAGCAGTACTTC
.	TRBV6-4	TRBD2	TRBJ2-3	CASSDTSGTDTQYF	TGTGCCAGCAGTGATACTAGCGGCACAGATACGCAGTATTTT
once	TRBV13	TRBD1	TRBJ2-3	CASSTRTGHTDTQYF	TGTGCCAGCAGCACTCGGACAGGACACACAGATACGCAGTATTTT
.	TRBV11-1	.	TRBJ1-1	CASSFGGNTEAFF	TGTGCCAGCAGCTTCGGGGGGAACACTGAAGCTTTCTTT
.	TRBV10-3	.	TRBJ2-1	CAISEVLVGDSYNEQFF	TGTGCCATCAGTGAGGTGCTTGTGGGAGACTCCTACAATGAGCAGTTCTTC
.	TRBV6-5	TRBD2	TRBJ2-1	CASRVLAGGLDEQFF	TGTGCCAGCAGGGTGCTAGCGGGAGGGCTGGATGAGCAGTTCTTC
.	TRBV19	.	TRBJ2-7	CASSMAGLDEQYF	TGTGCCAGTAGTATGGCAGGTCTCGACGAGCAGTACTTC
.	TRBV7-2	.	TRBJ2-1	CASSFDLSGSYNEQFF	TGTGCCAGCAGCTTTGATCTATCGGGGTCCTACAATGAGCAGTTCTTC
.	TRBV5-1	TRBD1	TRBJ1-2	CASSFRGQDTYGYTF	TGCGCCAGCAGCTTCCGAGGACAGGACACCTATGGCTACACCTTC
.	TRBV7-9	TRBD2	TRBJ2-7	CASSLLAEGSYEQYF	TGTGCCAGCAGCTTACTAGCGGAGGGCTCCTACGAGCAGTACTTC
.	TRBV7-6	.	TRBJ2-1	CASSLAGASNFHNEQFF	TGTGCCAGCAGCTTAGCGGGGGCTAGCAATTTCCACAATGAGCAGTTCTTC
.	TRBV11-2	.	TRBJ1-2	CASSFGGQLESNYGYTF	TGTGCCAGCAGCTTCGGTGGACAGCTAGAGAGCAACTATGGCTACACCTTC
.	TRBV5-4	TRBD2	TRBJ2-2	CASSWGLAGDTGELFF	TGTGCCAGCAGCTGGGGACTAGCGGGAGACACCGGGGAGCTGTTTTTT
.	TRBV19	.	TRBJ2-7	CASSDSYEQYF	TGTGCCAGTAGCGACAGCTACGAGCAGTACTTC
once	TRBV7-9	.	TRBJ2-2	CASSLTQTGRELFF	TGTGCCAGCAGCCTTACACAGACAGGCCGGGAGCTGTTTTTT
.	TRBV9	TRBD1	TRBJ2-6	CASSVRTGSGANVLTF	TGTGCCAGCAGCGTAAGGACAGGCTCTGGGGCCAACGTCCTGACTTTC
.	TRBV30	.	TRBJ2-7	CAWRVSGLLPGEQYF	TGTGCCTGGAGGGTTTCGGGCCTTCTACCGGGGGAGCAGTACTTC
.	TRBV28	.	TRBJ1-2	CASSLLGGQNYGYTF	TGTGCCAGCAGTTTATTGGGGGGGCAGAACTATGGCTACACCTTC
.	TRBV29-1	.	TRBJ1-2	CSGGGSGGFGYTF	TGCAGCGGGGGAGGGTCCGGGGGGTTTGGCTACACCTTC
.	TRBV29-1	.	TRBJ2-2	CSVYGGRQTGELFF	TGCAGCGTTTACGGCGGCCGCCAAACCGGGGAGCTGTTTTTT
.	TRBV5-6	TRBD2	TRBJ2-7	CASSDTTSGPFSYEQYF	TGTGCCAGCAGCGATACCACTAGCGGCCCATTCTCCTACGAGCAGTACTTC
.	TRBV4-2	.	TRBJ2-7	CASSLWGIGDYEQYF	TGTGCCAGCAGCTTATGGGGTATCGGGGACTACGAGCAGTACTTC
.	TRBV2	TRBD1	TRBJ2-3	CASSTPDRGQTDTQYF	TGTGCCAGCAGTACTCCCGACAGGGGACAAACAGATACGCAGTATTTT
.	TRBV5-1	.	TRBJ2-3	CASRQGIPGGPTDTQYF	TGCGCCAGCAGACAGGGAATACCGGGAGGCCCCACAGATACGCAGTATTTT
.	TRBV29-1	.	TRBJ1-3	CSAWGAGNTIYF	TGCAGCGCCTGGGGGGCTGGAAACACCATATATTTT
.	TRBV27	.	TRBJ1-1	CASSFGGSGTEAFF	TGTGCCAGCAGTTTCGGGGGTAGCGGCACTGAAGCTTTCTTT
.	TRBV4-1	.	TRBJ1-5	CASSPFQGSNQPQHF	TGCGCCAGCAGCCCCTTTCAGGGCAGCAATCAGCCCCAGCATTTT
.	TRBV7-9	TRBD1	TRBJ1-4	CASSPGTGNEKLFF	TGTGCCAGCAGCCCCGGGACAGGGAATGAAAAACTGTTTTTT
.	TRBV5-1	.	TRBJ1-4	CASSPTGIFNEKLFF	TGCGCCAGCAGCCCTACAGGAATCTTTAATGAAAAACTGTTTTTT
few	TRBV5-5	TRBD1	TRBJ1-1	CASSRTGMAEAFF	TGTGCCAGCAGCCGGACAGGGATGGCTGAAGCTTTCTTT
.	TRBV9	TRBD2	TRBJ2-1	CASSVVAGGRIGEQFF	TGTGCCAGCAGCGTAGTGGCGGGAGGGCGTATTGGTGAGCAGTTCTTC